This TCR beta chain came from a study of T cell responses to AZD1222 COVID-19 vaccine. There are 14 residues in the CDR3. Germline V gene data show CDR1 as MDHEN and CDR2 as SYDVKM. V gave up 4 bases and J gave up 8 bases; unmatched junction bases: 8. Comment on this clone: The antigen remains undetermined.

TCRdb keeps only in-frame clones here, not all; method: immunoSEQ multiplex PCR. The sample consists of roughly 140,000 clones, approximately 89% of them appearing once. Overall study findings and caveats: Reportedly, nearly half of unique spike TCRs recognized epitopes outside B.1.351/B.1.1.7 mutations.

The rearrangement links TRBV28 to TRBJ1-2, with 9 positions matching TRBD1. The input for sequencing was peripheral blood, taken on day 0 of AZD1222 vaccination. The receptor's source is an adult in good health. The DNA for the CDR3 is TGTGCCAGCAGTTACCGGGACAGGGCTGGCGGCTACACCTTC. It encodes CASSYRDRAGGYTF.